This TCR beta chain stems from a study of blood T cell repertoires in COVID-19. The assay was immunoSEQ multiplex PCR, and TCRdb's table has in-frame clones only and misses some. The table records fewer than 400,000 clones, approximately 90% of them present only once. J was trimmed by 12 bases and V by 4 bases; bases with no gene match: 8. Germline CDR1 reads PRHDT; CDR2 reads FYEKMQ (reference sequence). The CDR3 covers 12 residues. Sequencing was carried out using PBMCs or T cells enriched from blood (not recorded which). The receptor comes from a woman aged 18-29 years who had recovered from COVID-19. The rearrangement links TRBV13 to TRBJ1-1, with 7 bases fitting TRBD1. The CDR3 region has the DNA TGTGCCAGCAGCTCTCCACAGGGGACACCTTTCTTT. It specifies CASSSPQGTPFF.